This T cell receptor beta chain was captured by sequencing in a study of blood T cell repertoires in COVID-19. Looking at the study overall: The United States, Italy and Spain provided the acute and convalescent COVID-19 samples. PBMCs, B-cell-depleted T cells, or T cells were the source of the cDNA or gDNA that made up the material.

CDR3 length equals 13 residues. Trimming removed 4 bases from V and 1 base from J, with 10 bases in between. The germline V gene encodes CDR1 SQVTM and CDR2 ANQGSEA. Per the authors' pipeline: Amplification of reference gene primers provided the estimated nucleated cell counts. Sequenced by immunoSEQ multiplex PCR; TCRdb stores in-frame clones only, minus some. From that table come the V and J calls and clone size; the DNA was used to work out D and trimming. The data contain some 46,000 clones, approximately 89% of them singletons. V usage is TRBV29-1 and J usage is TRBJ2-5; the D gene is possibly TRBD1 (6 bases). What was sequenced was peripheral blood. The TCR was taken from a man in his sixties with acute or convalescent COVID-19. The CDR3 spells CSVVRTAQETQYF. CDR3 coding DNA: TGCAGCGTTGTTAGGACAGCCCAAGAGACCCAGTACTTC.